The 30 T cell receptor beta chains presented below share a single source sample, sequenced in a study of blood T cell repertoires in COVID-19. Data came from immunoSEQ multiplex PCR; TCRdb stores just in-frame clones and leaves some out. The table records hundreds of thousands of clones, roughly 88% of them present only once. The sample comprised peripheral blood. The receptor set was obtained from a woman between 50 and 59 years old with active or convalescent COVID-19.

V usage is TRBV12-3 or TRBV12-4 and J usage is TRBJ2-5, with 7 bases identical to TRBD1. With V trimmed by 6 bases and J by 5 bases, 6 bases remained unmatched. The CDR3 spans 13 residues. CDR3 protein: CASSPTGWETQYF. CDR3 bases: TGTGCCAGCAGCCCGACAGGGTGGGAGACCCAGTACTTC.

The CDR3 region is CASSIRDRGLYGYTF. CDR3 coding DNA: TGTGCCAGTAGTATCCGGGACAGGGGACTCTATGGCTACACCTTC. The J gene is TRBJ1-2, the V gene TRBV19, with 10 bases that match TRBD1. The V gene end was trimmed by 3 bases and the J gene end by 4 bases; junction bases not matched to a gene: 5. The CDR3 extends over 15 amino acids. Germline-derived CDR1 and CDR2 are LNHDA and SQIVND (reference sequence). The variable domain in full, completed from reference TRBV19 and TRBJ1-2, reads DGGITQSPKYLFRKEGQNVTLSCEQNLNHDAMYWYRQDPGQGLRLIYYSQIVNDFQKGDIAEGYSVSREKKESFPLTVTSAQKNPTAFYLCASSIRDRGLYGYTFGSGTRLTVV.

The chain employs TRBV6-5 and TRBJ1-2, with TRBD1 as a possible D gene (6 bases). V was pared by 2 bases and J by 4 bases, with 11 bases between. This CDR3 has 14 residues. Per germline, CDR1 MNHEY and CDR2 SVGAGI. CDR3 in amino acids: CASSYGGGGYGYTF. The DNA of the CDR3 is TGTGCCAGCAGTTACGGGGGCGGAGGCTATGGCTACACCTTC.

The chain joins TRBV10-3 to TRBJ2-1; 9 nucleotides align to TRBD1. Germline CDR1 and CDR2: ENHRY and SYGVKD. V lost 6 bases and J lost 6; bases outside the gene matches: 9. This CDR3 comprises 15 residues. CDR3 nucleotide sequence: TGTGCCATCAGCCCGGGACAGGGAACCTTCAATGAGCAGTTCTTC. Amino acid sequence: CAISPGQGTFNEQFF.

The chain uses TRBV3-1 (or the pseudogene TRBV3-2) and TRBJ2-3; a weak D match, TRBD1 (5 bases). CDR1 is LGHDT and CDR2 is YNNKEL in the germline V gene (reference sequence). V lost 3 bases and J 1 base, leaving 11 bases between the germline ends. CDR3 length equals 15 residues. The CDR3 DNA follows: TGTGCCAGCAGCCACAGGGCCTGCGGCACAGATACGCAGTATTTT. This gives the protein CASSHRACGTDTQYF.

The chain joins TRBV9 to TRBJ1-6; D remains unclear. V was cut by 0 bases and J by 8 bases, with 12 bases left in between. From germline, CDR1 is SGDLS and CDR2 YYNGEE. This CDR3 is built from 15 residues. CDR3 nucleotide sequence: TGTGCCAGCAGCGTAGATGTGGGCATTTATTCACCCCTCCACTTT. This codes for CASSVDVGIYSPLHF. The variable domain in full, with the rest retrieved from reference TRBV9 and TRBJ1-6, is DSGVTQTPKHLITATGQRVTLRCSPRSGDLSVYWYQQSLDQGLQFLIQYYNGEERAKGNILERFSAQQFPDLHSELNLSSLELGDSALYFCASSVDVGIYSPLHFGNGTRLTVT.

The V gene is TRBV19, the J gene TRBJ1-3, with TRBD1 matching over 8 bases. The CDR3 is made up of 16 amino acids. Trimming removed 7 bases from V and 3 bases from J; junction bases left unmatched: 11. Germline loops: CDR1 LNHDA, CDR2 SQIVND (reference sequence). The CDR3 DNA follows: TGTGCCAGTAACCTTCCCGGGACAGGCTTTGGAAACACCATATATTTT. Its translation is CASNLPGTGFGNTIYF.

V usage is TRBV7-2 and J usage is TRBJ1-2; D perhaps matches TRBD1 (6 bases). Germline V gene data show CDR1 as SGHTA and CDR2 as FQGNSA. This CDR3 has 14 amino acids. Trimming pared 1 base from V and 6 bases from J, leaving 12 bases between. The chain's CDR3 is CASSLGSGGHGYTF. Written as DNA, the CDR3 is TGTGCCAGCAGCTTAGGCTCTGGGGGCCATGGCTACACCTTC.

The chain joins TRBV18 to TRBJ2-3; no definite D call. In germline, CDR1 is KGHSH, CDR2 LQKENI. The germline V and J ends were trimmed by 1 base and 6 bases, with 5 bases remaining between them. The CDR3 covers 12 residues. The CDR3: CASSPLLDTQYF. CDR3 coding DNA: TGTGCCAGCTCACCACTCCTGGATACGCAGTATTTT.

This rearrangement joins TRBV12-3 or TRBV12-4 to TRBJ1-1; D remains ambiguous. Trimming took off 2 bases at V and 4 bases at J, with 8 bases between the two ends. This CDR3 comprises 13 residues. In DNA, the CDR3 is TGTGCCAGCAGTTTACAGGCCGTCACTGAAGCTTTCTTT. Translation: CASSLQAVTEAFF.

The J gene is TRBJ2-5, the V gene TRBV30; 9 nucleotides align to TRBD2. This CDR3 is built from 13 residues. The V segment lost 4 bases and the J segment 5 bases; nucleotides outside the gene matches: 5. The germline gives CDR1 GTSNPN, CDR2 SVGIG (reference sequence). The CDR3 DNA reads TGTGCCTGGACAAGCGGGAGGAGGGAGACCCAGTACTTC. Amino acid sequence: CAWTSGRRETQYF.

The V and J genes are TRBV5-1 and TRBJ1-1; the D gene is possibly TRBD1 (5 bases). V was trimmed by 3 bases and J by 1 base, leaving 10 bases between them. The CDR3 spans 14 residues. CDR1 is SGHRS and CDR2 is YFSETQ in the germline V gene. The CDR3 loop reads CASSSMGGNTEAFF. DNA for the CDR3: TGCGCCAGCAGCTCTATGGGGGGGAACACTGAAGCTTTCTTT.

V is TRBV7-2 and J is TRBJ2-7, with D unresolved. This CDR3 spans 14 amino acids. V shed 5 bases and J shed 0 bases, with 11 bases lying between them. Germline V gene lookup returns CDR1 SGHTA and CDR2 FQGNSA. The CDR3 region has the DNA TGTGCCAGCAGCCGCAGGTACGACTCCTACGAGCAGTACTTC. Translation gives CASSRRYDSYEQYF. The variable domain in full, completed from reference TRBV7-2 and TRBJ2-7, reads GAGVSQSPSNKVTEKGKDVELRCDPISGHTALYWYRQSLGQGLEFLIYFQGNSAPDKSGLPSDRFSAERTGGSVSTLTIQRTQQEDSAVYLCASSRRYDSYEQYFGPGTRLTVT.

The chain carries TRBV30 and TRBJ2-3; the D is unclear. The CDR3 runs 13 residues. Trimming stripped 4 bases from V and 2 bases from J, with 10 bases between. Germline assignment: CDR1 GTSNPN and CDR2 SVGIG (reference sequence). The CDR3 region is CAWIPENTDTQYF. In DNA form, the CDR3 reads TGTGCCTGGATCCCAGAAAACACAGATACGCAGTATTTT.

CDR3 in amino acids: CASSRQGADQPQHF. CDR3 sequence (DNA): TGTGCCAGCAGCCGACAGGGGGCGGATCAGCCCCAGCATTTT. The chain recombines TRBV5-8 with TRBJ1-5; 10 bases match TRBD1. The CDR3 has 14 residues. Germline V gene data show CDR1 as SGHTS and CDR2 as YDEGEE. Trimming took 4 bases from V and 5 from J; bases not matched to a gene: 3.

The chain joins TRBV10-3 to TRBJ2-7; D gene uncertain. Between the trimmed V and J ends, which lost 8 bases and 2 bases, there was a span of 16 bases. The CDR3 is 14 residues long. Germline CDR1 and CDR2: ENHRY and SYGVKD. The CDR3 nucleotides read TGTGCCATCGCTTCAAGCCCCGAAGCCTACGAGCAGTACTTC. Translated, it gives CAIASSPEAYEQYF.

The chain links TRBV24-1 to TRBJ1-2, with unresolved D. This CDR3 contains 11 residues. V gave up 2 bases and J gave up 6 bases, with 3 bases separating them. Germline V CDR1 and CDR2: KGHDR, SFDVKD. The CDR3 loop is CATSDSNGYTF. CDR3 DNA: TGTGCCACCAGTGATTCTAATGGCTACACCTTC.

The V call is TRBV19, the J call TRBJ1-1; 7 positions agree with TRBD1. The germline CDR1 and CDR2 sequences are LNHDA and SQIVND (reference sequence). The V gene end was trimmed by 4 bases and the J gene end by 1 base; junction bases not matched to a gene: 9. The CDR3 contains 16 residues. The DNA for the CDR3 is TGTGCCAGTAGTAGGACAGGTGGGAAGGGGAACACTGAAGCTTTCTTT. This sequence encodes CASSRTGGKGNTEAFF.

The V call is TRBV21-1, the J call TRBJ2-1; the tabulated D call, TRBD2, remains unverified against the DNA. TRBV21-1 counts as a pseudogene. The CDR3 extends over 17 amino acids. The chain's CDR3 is CASSTLAGANPHNEQFF. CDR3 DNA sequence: TGTGCCAGCAGCACCCTAGCGGGAGCGAATCCCCACAATGAGCAGTTCTTC.

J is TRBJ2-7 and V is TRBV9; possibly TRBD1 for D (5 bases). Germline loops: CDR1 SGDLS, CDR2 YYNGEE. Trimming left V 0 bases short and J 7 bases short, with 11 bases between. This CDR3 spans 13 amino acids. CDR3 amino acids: CASSVAAAGEQYF. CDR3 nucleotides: TGTGCCAGCAGCGTAGCGGCGGCAGGGGAGCAGTACTTC.

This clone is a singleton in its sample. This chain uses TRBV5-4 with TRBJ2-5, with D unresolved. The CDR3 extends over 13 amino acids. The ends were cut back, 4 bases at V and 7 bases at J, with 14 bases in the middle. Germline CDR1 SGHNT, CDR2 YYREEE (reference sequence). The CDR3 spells CASSPGPSGTQYF. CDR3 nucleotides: TGTGCCAGCAGCCCCGGTCCGTCGGGGACCCAGTACTTC.

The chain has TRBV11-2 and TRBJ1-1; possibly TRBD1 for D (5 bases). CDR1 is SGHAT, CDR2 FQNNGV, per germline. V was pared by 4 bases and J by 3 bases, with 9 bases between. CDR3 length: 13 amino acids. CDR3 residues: CASSSRQYTEAFF. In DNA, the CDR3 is TGTGCCAGCAGCTCCCGACAGTACACTGAAGCTTTCTTT.

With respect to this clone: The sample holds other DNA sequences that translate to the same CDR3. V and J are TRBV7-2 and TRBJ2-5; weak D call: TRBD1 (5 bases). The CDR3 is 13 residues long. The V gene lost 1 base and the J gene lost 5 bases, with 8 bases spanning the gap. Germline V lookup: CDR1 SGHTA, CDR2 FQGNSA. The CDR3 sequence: CASSLGRVETQYF. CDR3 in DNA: TGTGCCAGCAGCTTAGGCAGGGTTGAGACCCAGTACTTC. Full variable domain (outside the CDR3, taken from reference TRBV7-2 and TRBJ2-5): GAGVSQSPSNKVTEKGKDVELRCDPISGHTALYWYRQSLGQGLEFLIYFQGNSAPDKSGLPSDRFSAERTGGSVSTLTIQRTQQEDSAVYLCASSLGRVETQYFGPGTRLLVL.

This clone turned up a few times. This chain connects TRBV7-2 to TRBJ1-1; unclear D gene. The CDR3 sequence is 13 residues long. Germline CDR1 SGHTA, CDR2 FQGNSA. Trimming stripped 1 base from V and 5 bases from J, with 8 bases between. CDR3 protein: CASSLGQRTEAFF. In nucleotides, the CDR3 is TGTGCCAGCAGCTTAGGCCAGAGGACTGAAGCTTTCTTT.

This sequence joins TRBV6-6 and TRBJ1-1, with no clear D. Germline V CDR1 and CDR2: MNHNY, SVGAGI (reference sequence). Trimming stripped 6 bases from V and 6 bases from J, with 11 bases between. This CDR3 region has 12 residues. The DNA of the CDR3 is TGTGCCAGCAGCCCGACACGAGCTGAAGCTTTCTTT. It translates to CASSPTRAEAFF.

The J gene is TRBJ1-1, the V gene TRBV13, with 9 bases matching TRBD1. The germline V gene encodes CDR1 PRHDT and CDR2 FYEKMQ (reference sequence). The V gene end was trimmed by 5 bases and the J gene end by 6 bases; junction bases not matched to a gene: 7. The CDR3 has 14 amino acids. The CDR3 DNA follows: TGTGCCAGCAGCCTGGGACAGGGATATGCTGAAGCTTTCTTT. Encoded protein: CASSLGQGYAEAFF.

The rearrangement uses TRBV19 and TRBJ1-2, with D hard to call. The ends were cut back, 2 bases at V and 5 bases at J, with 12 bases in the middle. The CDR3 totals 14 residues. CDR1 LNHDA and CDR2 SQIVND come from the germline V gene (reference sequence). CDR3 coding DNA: TGTGCCAGTAGTATACCGGGGATTAATTATGGCTACACCTTC. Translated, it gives CASSIPGINYGYTF.

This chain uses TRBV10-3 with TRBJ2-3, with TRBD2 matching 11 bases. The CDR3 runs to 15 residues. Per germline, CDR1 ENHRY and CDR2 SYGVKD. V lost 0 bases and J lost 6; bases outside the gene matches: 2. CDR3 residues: CAISESASGGDTQYF. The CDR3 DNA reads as TGTGCCATCAGTGAGTCGGCTAGCGGGGGGGATACGCAGTATTTT.

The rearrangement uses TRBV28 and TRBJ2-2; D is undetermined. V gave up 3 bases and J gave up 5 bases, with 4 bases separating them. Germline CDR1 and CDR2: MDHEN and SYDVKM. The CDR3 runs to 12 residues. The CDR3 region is CASSFGTGELFF. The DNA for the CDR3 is TGTGCCAGCAGTTTCGGGACCGGGGAGCTGTTTTTT.

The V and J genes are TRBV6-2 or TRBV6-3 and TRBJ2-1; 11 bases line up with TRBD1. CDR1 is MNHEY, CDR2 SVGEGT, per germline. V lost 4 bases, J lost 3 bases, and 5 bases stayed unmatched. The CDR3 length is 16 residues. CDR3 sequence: CASSSRTGGSYNEQFF. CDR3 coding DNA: TGTGCCAGCAGTTCCCGGACAGGGGGCAGCTACAATGAGCAGTTCTTC.